Presented here are 21 T cell receptor beta chains from one specimen sequenced in a study of shared clonotypes between healthy human individuals. The table came from immunoSEQ multiplex PCR; TCRdb's copy has only in-frame clones and leaves some out. Altogether 300,000 or so clones are present, around 74% being singletons, with the ten largest covering 10%. Source material: memory CD4+ T cells sorted from blood. Stated subset: CD45RA-negative fraction. Receptor source: a man aged 25-40 years in good health.

The chain has TRBV10-2 and TRBJ2-1; 12 bases line up with TRBD2. Germline lookup yields CDR1 WSHSY and CDR2 SAAADI. V lost 5 bases, J lost 2 bases, and 1 base stayed unmatched. The CDR3 extends over 15 amino acids. The CDR3: CASSRTSGTYNEQFF. For the CDR3, the DNA is TGCGCCAGCAGTAGGACTAGCGGGACCTACAATGAGCAGTTCTTC.

This clone was counted many times. The chain links TRBV28 to TRBJ2-5, with 12 bases lining up with TRBD1. Germline CDR1 is MDHEN and CDR2 is SYDVKM. The CDR3 sequence is 17 residues long. J was trimmed by 3 bases and V by 3 bases; bases with no gene match: 8. The CDR3, as DNA: TGTGCCAGCAGTTTTAACCGGGACAGGGGGCTAAAAGAGACCCAGTACTTC. Translation: CASSFNRDRGLKETQYF.

The V and J genes are TRBV7-2 and TRBJ2-7, with TRBD2 matching over 10 bases. This CDR3 is 15 amino acids long. Germline V gene data show CDR1 as SGHTA and CDR2 as FQGNSA. Losses at the gene ends were 1 base for V and 5 bases for J; bases not matched to a gene: 5. CDR3 in DNA: TGTGCCAGCAGCTTAGTAGCTAGCGGGAGCCACGAGCAGTACTTC. This sequence encodes CASSLVASGSHEQYF.

This clone was counted at least ten times. V is TRBV2 and J is TRBJ1-4; unclear D gene. CDR1 and CDR2 from the germline V gene are SNHLY and FYNNEI. The CDR3 length is 14 residues. The germline V and J ends were trimmed by 2 bases and 12 bases, with 16 bases remaining between them. The CDR3 bases are TGTGCCAGCAGTGAAAGGCAGGCGTCTGAGGAACTGTTTTTT. Its translation: CASSERQASEELFF.

The V call is TRBV29-1, the J call TRBJ1-4; no clear D gene. This CDR3 is built from 11 residues. V was trimmed by 4 bases and J by 11 bases, leaving 11 bases between them. Germline lookup yields CDR1 SQVTM and CDR2 ANQGSEA. The CDR3 region has the DNA TGCAGCGTTGTCGTCGGAAGGAAACTGTTTTTT. It encodes CSVVVGRKLFF.

As regards this clone: This sample includes further DNA sequences coding for the same CDR3. V and J are TRBV5-1 and TRBJ2-5; D might be TRBD1 (5 bases). The CDR3 is 13 residues long. With 0 bases removed from V and 5 bases from J, the gap between germline ends came to 8 bases. Germline CDR1 SGHRS, CDR2 YFSETQ. CDR3 loop: CASSLGSGETQYF. Here the CDR3 DNA reads TGCGCCAGCAGCTTGGGGTCAGGGGAGACCCAGTACTTC.

The chain carries TRBV11-2 and TRBJ2-5, with 7 bases matching TRBD2. The CDR3 contains 13 residues. The ends lost 5 bases at V and 2 bases at J; junction bases unmatched: 2. Germline CDR1 reads SGHAT; CDR2 reads FQNNGV. The DNA for the CDR3 is TGTGCCAGCAGCCAGGGACTACAAGAGACCCAGTACTTC. Translated, it gives CASSQGLQETQYF.

The V and J genes are TRBV27 and TRBJ2-5, with a tentative D call TRBD1 (5 bases). CDR3 length equals 14 residues. Germline V gene sequence: CDR1 MNHEY, CDR2 SMNVEV (reference sequence). V was clipped by 5 bases and J by 4 bases, with 14 bases between them. The DNA for the CDR3 is TGTGCCAGCAGTCTCAGATGGGGCAGAGAGACCCAGTACTTC. It encodes CASSLRWGRETQYF.

This clone was seen only a few times. V and J are TRBV19 and TRBJ2-2; TRBD1 matches 8 bases. The junction had 2 bases not matched to a gene; V was cut back by 1 base and J by 4 bases. The CDR3 contains 15 residues. Germline CDR1 LNHDA, CDR2 SQIVND (reference sequence). Here the CDR3 reads CASSIGGQVTGELFF. The DNA of the CDR3 is TGTGCCAGTAGTATAGGGGGACAGGTCACCGGGGAGCTGTTTTTT.

The rearrangement joins TRBV7-8 to TRBJ1-3, with a tentative D call TRBD1 (5 bases). The V end lost 4 bases, the J end lost 1 base, and 26 bases lay between the germline ends. The CDR3 consists of 20 residues. From germline, CDR1 is SGHVS and CDR2 FQNEAQ. This CDR3 is CASSSPTDFGLGGSGNTIYF. CDR3 nucleotides: TGTGCCAGCAGCTCACCTACAGATTTTGGTTTGGGGGGATCTGGAAACACCATATATTTT.

V usage is TRBV14 and J usage is TRBJ2-1, with D uncertain. The germline V and J ends were trimmed by 4 bases and 4 bases, with 11 bases remaining between them. The CDR3 runs to 14 residues. Germline lookup yields CDR1 SGHDN and CDR2 FVKESK. CDR3 protein: CASSPLDGYNEQFF. CDR3 coding DNA: TGTGCCAGCAGCCCCCTGGACGGATACAATGAGCAGTTCTTC.

The chain uses TRBV6-1 and TRBJ2-2, with 10 bases fitting TRBD1. Germline V gene data show CDR1 as MNHNS and CDR2 as SASEGT. V was pared by 3 bases and J by 4 bases, with 5 bases of the junction left unmatched. This CDR3 comprises 16 residues. The CDR3 coding sequence is TGTGCCAGCAGTGAGCGACAGGGGGCGGGCACCGGGGAGCTGTTTTTT. Its protein product is CASSERQGAGTGELFF.

The rearrangement joins TRBV7-9 to TRBJ1-1; D gene unclear. This CDR3 has 15 amino acids. The germline V gene encodes CDR1 SEHNR and CDR2 FQNEAQ (reference sequence). The V gene lost 5 bases and the J gene lost 5 bases, with 18 bases spanning the gap. The CDR3 nucleotides read TGTGCCAGCAGCCCAGCGGGTGGCAGGTTAACTGAAGCTTTCTTT. Translated: CASSPAGGRLTEAFF.

The chain employs TRBV19 and TRBJ2-1; 9 bases fit TRBD2. The V gene end was trimmed by 6 bases and the J gene end by 4 bases; junction bases not matched to a gene: 10. The CDR3 covers 16 residues. Looked up from germline, CDR1 is LNHDA and CDR2 is SQIVND (reference sequence). CDR3 nucleotides: TGTGCCAGTAGGCTCGGAGGACTAGCGCTGTACAATGAGCAGTTCTTC. Amino acids: CASRLGGLALYNEQFF.

The chain uses TRBV14 and TRBJ1-3; D is uncertain. V dropped 0 bases and J dropped 0 bases, with 12 bases sitting between them. Germline CDR1 and CDR2: SGHDN and FVKESK. CDR3 size: 17 residues. The CDR3 coding sequence is TGTGCCAGCAGCCAAGATACTGGGAGATACTCTGGAAACACCATATATTTT. Translating gives CASSQDTGRYSGNTIYF.

This rearrangement joins TRBV20-1 to TRBJ2-7, with D unresolved. This CDR3 comprises 10 residues. Germline CDR1 reads DFQATT; CDR2 reads SNEGSKA (reference sequence). The V gene lost 3 bases and the J gene lost 6 bases, with 6 bases spanning the gap. CDR3 amino acids: CSARWGEQYF. The CDR3 nucleotides are TGCAGTGCTAGGTGGGGCGAGCAGTACTTC.

The chain employs TRBV11-2 and TRBJ2-5; no firm D call. This CDR3 region has 13 residues. Trimming stripped 1 base from V and 7 bases from J, with 10 bases between. From germline, CDR1 is SGHAT and CDR2 FQNNGV. CDR3 amino acids: CASSLVVLWTQYF. The CDR3 coding sequence is TGTGCCAGCAGCTTAGTCGTTTTGTGGACCCAGTACTTC.

The chain carries TRBV11-2 and TRBJ2-4; D ambiguous. The CDR3 is made up of 11 amino acids. Germline loops: CDR1 SGHAT, CDR2 FQNNGV. The V end was cut by 5 bases, the J end by 7 bases, with 6 bases between. CDR3 region: CASSPRNIQYF. The CDR3 nucleotides read TGTGCCAGCAGCCCGCGTAACATTCAGTACTTC.

In nucleotides, the CDR3 is TGTGCCAGTAGTATGCCGATCGGTCCCCCTAACACCGGGGAGCTGTTTTTT. Encoded protein: CASSMPIGPPNTGELFF. The gene calls are TRBV19 and TRBJ2-2; no clear D. Between the trimmed V and J ends, which lost 3 bases and 2 bases, there was a span of 16 bases. From germline, CDR1 is LNHDA and CDR2 SQIVND (reference sequence). The CDR3 is 17 residues long.

This chain connects TRBV5-1 to TRBJ2-7; 11 bases match TRBD2. After removal of 5 bases from V and 2 bases from J, the junction contained 3 bases not matched to a gene. Germline CDR1 SGHRS, CDR2 YFSETQ. This CDR3 region has 14 residues. The chain's CDR3 is CASRTLAGAYEQYF. CDR3 sequence (DNA): TGCGCCAGCAGGACACTAGCGGGGGCCTACGAGCAGTACTTC.

The rearrangement links TRBV28 to TRBJ2-7; D is uncertain. The CDR3 runs 16 residues. Germline CDR1 MDHEN, CDR2 SYDVKM. With 4 bases removed from V and 0 bases from J, the gap between germline ends came to 16 bases. The CDR3 here is CASSSPRGISSYEQYF. CDR3 DNA sequence: TGTGCCAGCAGTTCACCTCGCGGCATCAGCTCCTACGAGCAGTACTTC.